In this sample, the clone carrying this TCR beta chain turned up once. In the authors' workflow: Nucleated cell counts were estimated from reference gene primer amplification. The method was immunoSEQ multiplex PCR; TCRdb's version includes in-frame clones alone and lacks a portion of them. V and J calls and clone size are given by that table; D and trimming were obtained from the DNA. Altogether 65,000 to 70,000 clones are present, over 70% being singletons, with the ten largest covering about 17%. The entry originates in a study of blood T cell repertoires in COVID-19. About the study: The United States, Italy and Spain supplied acute and convalescent COVID-19 samples.

Trimming at V came to 6 bases and at J to 6 bases, leaving 7 bases not matched to a gene. The CDR3 is 14 amino acids. Germline loops: CDR1 SEHNR, CDR2 FQNEAQ (reference sequence). The clonotype was recovered from a man between 60 and 75 years old with acute or convalescent COVID-19. Sequencing was done on a sample of peripheral blood. The chain carries TRBV7-9 and TRBJ1-2; 10 bases align to TRBD1. The CDR3 DNA is TGTGCCAGCAGTAAAGGACAGGGGGTGGATGGCTACACCTTC. This codes for CASSKGQGVDGYTF.